A selection of T cell receptor beta chains follows, all from one sample in a study of blood T cell repertoires in COVID-19. Libraries were prepared by immunoSEQ multiplex PCR; TCRdb keeps only in-frame clonotypes and omits some of them. The repertoire includes tens of thousands of clones, about 91% of them detected once, and roughly 8.1% sits in the top ten. The material sequenced was peripheral blood. The receptors were gathered from a woman aged 70-85 years with acute or convalescent COVID-19. Both conserved end residues are trimmed from each CDR3.

v_call	j_call	cdr3_aa
TRBV20-1	TRBJ1-2	SARLEEGYT
TRBV5-1	TRBJ2-7	ASSKGQGTYEQY
TRBV7-6	TRBJ2-5	ASSLAKGAGGEQEETQY
TRBV24-1	TRBJ2-1	ATSSGGAKYNEQF
TRBV4-1	TRBJ1-2	ASSQTRDRGLGGYT
TRBV5-1	TRBJ2-1	ASSLLVGGGYNEQF
TRBV2	TRBJ1-4	ASSESLGLREKLF
TRBV5-1	TRBJ2-3	ASSSTGGGPGTDTQY
TRBV2	TRBJ2-5	ASVAGGYQETQY
TRBV9	TRBJ2-2	ASSPRGSGGELF
TRBV2	TRBJ2-2	ASSEATGGRYTGELF
TRBV5-5	TRBJ1-6	ASSPNGIGNSPLH
TRBV6-5	TRBJ2-5	ASIHGTGLSETQY
TRBV6-5	TRBJ2-7	ASRLTSGSYEQY
TRBV9	TRBJ1-2	ASSGDRENYGYT
TRBV6-5	TRBJ2-3	ASSYQAGRDTQY
TRBV5-1	TRBJ1-2	ASSSGQGPYGYT